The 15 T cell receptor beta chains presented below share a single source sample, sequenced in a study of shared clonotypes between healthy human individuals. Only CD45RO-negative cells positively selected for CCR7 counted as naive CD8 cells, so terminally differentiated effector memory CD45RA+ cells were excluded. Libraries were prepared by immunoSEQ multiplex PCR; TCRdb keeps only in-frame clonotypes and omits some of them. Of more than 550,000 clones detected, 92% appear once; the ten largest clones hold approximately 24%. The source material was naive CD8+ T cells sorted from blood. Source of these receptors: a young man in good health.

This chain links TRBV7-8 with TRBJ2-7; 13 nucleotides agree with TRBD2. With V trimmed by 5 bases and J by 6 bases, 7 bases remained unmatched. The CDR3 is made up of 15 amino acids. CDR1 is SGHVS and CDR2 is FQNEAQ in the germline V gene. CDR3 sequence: CASSVTSGGTGEQYF. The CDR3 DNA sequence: TGTGCCAGCAGCGTGACTAGCGGGGGGACGGGCGAGCAGTACTTC.

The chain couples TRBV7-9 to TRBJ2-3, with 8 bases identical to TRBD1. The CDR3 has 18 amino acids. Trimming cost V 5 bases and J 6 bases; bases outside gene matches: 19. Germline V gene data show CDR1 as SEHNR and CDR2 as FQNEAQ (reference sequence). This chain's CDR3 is CASSREYGTGRQVDTQYF. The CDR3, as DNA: TGTGCCAGCAGCCGCGAATACGGGACAGGAAGGCAGGTGGATACGCAGTATTTT.

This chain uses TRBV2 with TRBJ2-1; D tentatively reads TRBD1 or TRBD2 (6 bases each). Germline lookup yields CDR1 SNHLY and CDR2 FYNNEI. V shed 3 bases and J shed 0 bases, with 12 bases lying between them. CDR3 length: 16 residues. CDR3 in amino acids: CASSEFGGHSYNEQFF. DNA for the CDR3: TGTGCCAGCAGTGAGTTCGGGGGACACTCCTACAATGAGCAGTTCTTC.

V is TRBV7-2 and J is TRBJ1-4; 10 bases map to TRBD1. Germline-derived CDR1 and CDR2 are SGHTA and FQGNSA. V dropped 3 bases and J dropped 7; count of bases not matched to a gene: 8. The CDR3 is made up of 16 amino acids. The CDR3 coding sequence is TGTGCCAGCAGCTTGGGATCCGGGACAGGGGTTGAAAAACTGTTTTTT. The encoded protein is CASSLGSGTGVEKLFF.

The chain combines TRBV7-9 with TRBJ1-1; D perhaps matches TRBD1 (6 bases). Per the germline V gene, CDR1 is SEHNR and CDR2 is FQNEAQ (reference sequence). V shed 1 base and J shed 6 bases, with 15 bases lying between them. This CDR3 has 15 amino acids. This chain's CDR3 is CASSLDWGGIAEAFF. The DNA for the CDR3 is TGTGCCAGCAGCTTAGACTGGGGGGGCATCGCTGAAGCTTTCTTT.

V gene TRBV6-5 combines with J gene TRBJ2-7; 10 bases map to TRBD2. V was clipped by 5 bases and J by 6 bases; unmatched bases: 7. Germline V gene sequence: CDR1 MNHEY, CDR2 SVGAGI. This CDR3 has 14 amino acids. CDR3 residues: CASSPLAGAFEQYF. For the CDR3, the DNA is TGTGCCAGCAGTCCGCTAGCGGGAGCCTTCGAGCAGTACTTC.

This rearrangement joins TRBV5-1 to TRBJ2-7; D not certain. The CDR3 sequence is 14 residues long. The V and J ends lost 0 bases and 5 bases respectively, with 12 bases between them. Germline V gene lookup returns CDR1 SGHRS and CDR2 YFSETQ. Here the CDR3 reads CASSLEERSDEQYF. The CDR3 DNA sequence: TGCGCCAGCAGCTTGGAGGAACGTTCGGACGAGCAGTACTTC.

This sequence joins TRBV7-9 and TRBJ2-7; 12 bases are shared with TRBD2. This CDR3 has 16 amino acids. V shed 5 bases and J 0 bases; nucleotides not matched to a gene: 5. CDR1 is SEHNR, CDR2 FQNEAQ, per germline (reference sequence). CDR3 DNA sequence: TGTGCCAGCAGCCTTCGGACTAGCGGGGCCTCCTACGAGCAGTACTTC. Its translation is CASSLRTSGASYEQYF.

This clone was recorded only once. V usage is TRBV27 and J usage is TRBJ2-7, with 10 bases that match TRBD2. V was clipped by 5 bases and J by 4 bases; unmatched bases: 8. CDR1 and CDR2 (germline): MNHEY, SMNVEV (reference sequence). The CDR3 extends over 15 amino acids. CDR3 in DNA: TGTGCCAGCAGTAAAGCGGGAGGGCCTTCATACGAGCAGTACTTC. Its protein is CASSKAGGPSYEQYF.

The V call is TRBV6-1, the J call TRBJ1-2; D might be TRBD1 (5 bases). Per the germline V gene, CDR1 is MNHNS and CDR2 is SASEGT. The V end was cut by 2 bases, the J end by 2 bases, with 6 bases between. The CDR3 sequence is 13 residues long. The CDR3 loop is CASSEWGNYGYTF. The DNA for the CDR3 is TGTGCCAGCAGTGAATGGGGCAACTATGGCTACACCTTC.

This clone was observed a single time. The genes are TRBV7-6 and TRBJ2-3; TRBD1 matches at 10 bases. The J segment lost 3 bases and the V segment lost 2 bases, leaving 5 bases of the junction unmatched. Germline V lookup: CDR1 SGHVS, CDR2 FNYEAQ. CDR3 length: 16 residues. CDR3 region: CASSLRGTGETDTQYF. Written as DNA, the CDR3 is TGTGCCAGCAGCTTAAGGGGGACAGGGGAAACAGATACGCAGTATTTT.

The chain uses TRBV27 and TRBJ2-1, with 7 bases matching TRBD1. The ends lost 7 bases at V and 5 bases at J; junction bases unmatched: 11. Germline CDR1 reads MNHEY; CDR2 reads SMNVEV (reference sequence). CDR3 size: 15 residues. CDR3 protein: CASTRGDSAHNEQFF. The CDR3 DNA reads TGTGCCAGCACCCGAGGGGACAGCGCCCACAATGAGCAGTTCTTC.

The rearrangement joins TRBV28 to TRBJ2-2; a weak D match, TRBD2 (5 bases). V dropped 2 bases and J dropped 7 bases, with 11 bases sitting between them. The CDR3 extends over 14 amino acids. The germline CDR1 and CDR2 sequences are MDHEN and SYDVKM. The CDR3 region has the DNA TGTGCCAGCAGTTTACGGGGTTTTCTCGGGGAGCTGTTTTTT. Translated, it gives CASSLRGFLGELFF. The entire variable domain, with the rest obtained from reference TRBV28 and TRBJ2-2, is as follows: DVKVTQSSRYLVKRTGEKVFLECVQDMDHENMFWYRQDPGLGLRLIYFSYDVKMKEKGDIPEGYSVSREKKERFSLILESASTNQTSMYLCASSLRGFLGELFFGEGSRLTVL.

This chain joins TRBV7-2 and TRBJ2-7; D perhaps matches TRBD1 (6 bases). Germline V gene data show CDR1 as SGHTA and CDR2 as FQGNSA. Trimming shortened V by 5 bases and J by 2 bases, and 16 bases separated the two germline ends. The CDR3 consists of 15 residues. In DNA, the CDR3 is TGTGCCAGCAGCCTACGCCGGGACAAAACCTACGAGCAGTACTTC. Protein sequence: CASSLRRDKTYEQYF.

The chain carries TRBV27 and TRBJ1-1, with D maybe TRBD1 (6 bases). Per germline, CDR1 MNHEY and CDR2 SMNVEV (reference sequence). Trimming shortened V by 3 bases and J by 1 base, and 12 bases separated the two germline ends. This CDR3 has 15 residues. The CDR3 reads CASSFIGGQNTEAFF. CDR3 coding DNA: TGTGCCAGCAGTTTTATCGGGGGGCAGAACACTGAAGCTTTCTTT.